This T cell receptor beta chain was sequenced for a study of Graves' ophthalmopathy and Graves' hyperthyroidism. Investigators amplified TCR beta CDR3 regions from RNA transcripts. Investigators did first-round RT-PCR with HTBI primers, then second-round multiplex PCR. TCRdb reprocessed the multiplex PCR reads via MiXCR and lists one record per CDR3 protein. The sample has 400,000 or so distinct CDR3 sequences, roughly 15% seen once. General study points: Sensitivity of about 90% and specificity of 70% to 84% were achieved when a 13-signature model separated ophthalmopathy from stable hyperthyroidism. Most expanded clonotypes from thyroid (those above 0.001 frequency) were also found in blood.

A volume of approximately 10 ml of fresh peripheral blood supplied the PBMCs. This clonotype was recorded many times. No antigen is known for it. The specimen sequenced was peripheral blood. This sequence was found in a woman aged 18-30 years with stable Graves' hyperthyroidism.

CDR3: CASSSVNRNTEAFF. The CDR3, as DNA: TGTGCCAGCAGCTCTGTCAATCGTAACACTGAAGCTTTCTTT. This chain joins TRBV7-9 and TRBJ1-1; D uncertain. The CDR3 is 14 amino acids. Per germline, CDR1 SEHNR and CDR2 FQNEAQ (reference sequence). V was cut by 4 bases and J by 2 bases, with 11 bases left in between.